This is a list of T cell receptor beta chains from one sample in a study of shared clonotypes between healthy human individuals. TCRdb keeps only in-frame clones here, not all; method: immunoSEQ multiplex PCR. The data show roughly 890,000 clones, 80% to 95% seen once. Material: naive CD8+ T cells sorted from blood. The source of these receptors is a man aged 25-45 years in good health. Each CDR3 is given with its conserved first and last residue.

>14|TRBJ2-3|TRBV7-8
CASLPDGSSDTQYF
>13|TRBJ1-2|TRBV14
CASRPTGEDGYTF
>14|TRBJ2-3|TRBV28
CASSDSTSTDTQYF
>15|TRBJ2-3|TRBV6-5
CASSVRDSSTDTQYF
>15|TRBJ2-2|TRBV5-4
CASSHMNRVTGELFF
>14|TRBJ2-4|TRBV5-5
CASSLRTGWDIQYF
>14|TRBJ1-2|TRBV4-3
CASSQDSVLAGYTF
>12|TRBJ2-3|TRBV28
CASSLITDTQYF
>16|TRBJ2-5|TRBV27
CASSLRGLPTQETQYF
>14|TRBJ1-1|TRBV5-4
CASSRRAGVTEAFF
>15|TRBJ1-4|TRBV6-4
CASSPSMGTNEKLFF
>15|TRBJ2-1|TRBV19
CASSMGLAIDNEQFF
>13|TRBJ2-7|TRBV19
CASNVVGSSEQYF
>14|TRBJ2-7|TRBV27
CASSSRLDLNEQYF
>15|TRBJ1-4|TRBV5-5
CASSPGEGPNEKLFF
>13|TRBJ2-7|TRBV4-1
CASSQVFSYEQYF
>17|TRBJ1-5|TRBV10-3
CAISESFKGYSNQPQHF
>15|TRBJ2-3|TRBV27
CASSGSWSLTDTQYF
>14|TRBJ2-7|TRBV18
CASSRAGGTYEQYF
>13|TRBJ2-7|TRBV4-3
CASSQDRSTEQYF
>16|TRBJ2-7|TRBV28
CASSLTGQGRLYEQYF
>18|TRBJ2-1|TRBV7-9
CASSLVFMQREEDNEQFF
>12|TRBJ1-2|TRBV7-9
CASDMLEFGYTF
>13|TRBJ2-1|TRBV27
CASRIANHNEQFF
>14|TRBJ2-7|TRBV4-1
CASSQPGKTYEQYF
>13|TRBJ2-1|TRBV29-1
CSVGRALDNEQFF
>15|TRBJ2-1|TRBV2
CASKRAGGIYNEQFF
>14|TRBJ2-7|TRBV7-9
CASSSGIPPYEQYF
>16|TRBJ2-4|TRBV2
CASSDYRNEAKNIQYF
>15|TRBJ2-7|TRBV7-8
CASSLVPDSSYEQYF
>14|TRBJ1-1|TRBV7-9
CASRIGGSATEAFF
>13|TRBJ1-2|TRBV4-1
CASSEMTGKGYTF
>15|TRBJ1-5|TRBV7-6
CASSSGPPGEQPQHF
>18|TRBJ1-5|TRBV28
CASSLGGGRAGSNQPQHF
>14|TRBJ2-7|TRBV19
CASSMYSTPREQYF
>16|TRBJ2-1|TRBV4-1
CASSQSSGVSYNEQFF
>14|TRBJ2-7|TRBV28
CASKETPSFYEQYF
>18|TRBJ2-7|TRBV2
CASSEEPDAGWINYEQYF
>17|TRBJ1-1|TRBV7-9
CASSLAPGQGAGTEAFF
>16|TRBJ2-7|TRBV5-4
CASSLEGDLLSYEQYF
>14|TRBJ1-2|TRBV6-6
CASSYSSPYYGYTF
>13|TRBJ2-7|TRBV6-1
CASIGTDYYEQYF
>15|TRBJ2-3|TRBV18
CASSPSGDSTDTQYF
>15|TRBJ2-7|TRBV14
CASSQGSGNSYEQYF
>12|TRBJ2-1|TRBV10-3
CAISESSNEQFF
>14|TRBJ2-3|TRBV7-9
CASSLEADTDTQYF